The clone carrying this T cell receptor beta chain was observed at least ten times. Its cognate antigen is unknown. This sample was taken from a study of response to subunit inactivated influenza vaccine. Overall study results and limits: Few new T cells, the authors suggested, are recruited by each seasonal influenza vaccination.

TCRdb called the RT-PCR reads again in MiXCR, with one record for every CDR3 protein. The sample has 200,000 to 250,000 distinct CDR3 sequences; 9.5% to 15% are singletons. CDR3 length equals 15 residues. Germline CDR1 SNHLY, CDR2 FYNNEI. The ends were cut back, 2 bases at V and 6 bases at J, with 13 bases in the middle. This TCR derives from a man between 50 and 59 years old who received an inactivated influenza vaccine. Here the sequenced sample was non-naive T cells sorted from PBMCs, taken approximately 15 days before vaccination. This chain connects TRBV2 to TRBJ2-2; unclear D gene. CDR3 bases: TGTGCCAGCAGTGAAAGTACAGTTTCGCCCGGGGAGCTGTTTTTT. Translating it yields CASSESTVSPGELFF.